This T cell receptor (beta chain) is from a study of cytomegalovirus exposure and HLA in healthy donors. Regarding the study as a whole: Sequencing depth across donors, presence/absence analyses assumed, was roughly uniform. Cytomegalovirus status was reportedly diagnosed by the classifier with high sensitivity and specificity.

V was cut by 4 bases and J by 5 bases, with 11 bases left in between. The CDR3 consists of 13 residues. Germline lookup yields CDR1 SGHNT and CDR2 YYREEE (reference sequence). A note on this clone: Its antigen remains unidentified.

60 Vbeta and 13 Jbeta primers were used in PCR. Here immunoSEQ multiplex PCR was the method, and the copy in TCRdb shows in-frame clones only, minus some. The table for this sample gives under 200,000 clones. J is TRBJ2-3 and V is TRBV5-4; TRBD1 might be the D (5 bases). The TCR comes from a man younger than 45 in good health and CMV-seronegative. Sequenced sample: PBMCs. The CDR3: CASSPAQGDTQYF. Here the CDR3 DNA reads TGTGCCAGCAGCCCCGCCCAGGGAGATACGCAGTATTTT. The full variable domain, completed using reference TRBV5-4 and TRBJ2-3, is ETGVTQSPTHLIKTRGQQVTLRCSSQSGHNTVSWYQQALGQGPQFIFQYYREEENGRGNFPPRFSGLQFPNYSSELNVNALELDDSALYLCASSPAQGDTQYFGPGTRLTVL.